The rows below give T cell receptor beta chains drawn from one sample of a study of T cells in Graves' hyperthyroidism and ophthalmopathy. Each CDR3 protein gets one entry after TCRdb re-called the multiplex PCR reads with MiXCR. The sample gives about 400,000 distinct CDR3 sequences, 13% to 15% of which show up once; under 25% is in the top ten. Sequencing input: blood. The receptors here all came from a woman in her fifties or sixties with Graves' ophthalmopathy. Each CDR3 is given without its conserved first and last residue. Clone sizes are given selectively: once, few, many, or a class where the clone is expanded.

>TRBV5-7|TRBJ1-5|NA
ASNPALTKNQPQH
>TRBV9|TRBJ2-1|few
ASSPETSFRYNEQF
>TRBV18|TRBJ1-6|few
ASSLDSTNSPLH
>TRBV20-1|TRBJ1-1|many
SARQGIYTEAF
>TRBV9|TRBJ1-1|few
ASSVLGGEAF
>TRBV6-1|TRBJ2-7|few
ASRSHRDTYEQY
>TRBV6-1|TRBJ2-2|NA
ASSSGTSSHTGELF
>TRBV7-2|TRBJ2-1|many
ASSLAFGVSNEQF
>TRBV20-1|TRBJ1-1|NA
SARVRDGRNTEAF
>TRBV5-1|TRBJ2-1|NA
ASNLVGSPVDEQF
>TRBV19|TRBJ2-7|few
ASSTVGRQGYEQY
>TRBV27|TRBJ1-1|many
ASSLTVGAPLTEAF
>TRBV12-3/TRBV12-4|TRBJ1-4|few
ASTHGEKLF
>TRBV6-1|TRBJ1-2|many
ASSLTGSNYGYT
>TRBV12-3/TRBV12-4|TRBJ1-4|NA
ASSRDRGGREKLF
>TRBV20-1|TRBJ2-1|many
SASRQGNEQF
>TRBV18|TRBJ1-2|many
ASSRDIDYGYT
>TRBV10-3|TRBJ2-3|many
AISVAGQGTDTQY
>TRBV4-2|TRBJ2-3|NA
ASSEHGSTGTDTQY
>TRBV5-1|TRBJ2-5|NA
ASSSGTEVVETQY
>TRBV5-1|TRBJ2-3|few
ASSLFSGRGDTQY
>TRBV7-9|TRBJ2-2|many
ASSFRTARPANTGELF
>TRBV28|TRBJ2-7|many
ASSPAGQGADEQY
>TRBV2|TRBJ2-7|few
ASSAGTRLLVGQY
>TRBV24-1|TRBJ1-5|few
ATQPTGAIDGPQH
>TRBV6-2/TRBV6-3|TRBJ2-1|NA
ASLPGLAGASYNEQF
>TRBV28|TRBJ1-1|many
ASSSPSFPRLNTEAF
>TRBV2|TRBJ1-5|few
ASSEARSQPQH
>TRBV24-1|TRBJ2-1|many
ATSESSYNEQF
>TRBV4-1|TRBJ2-1|many
ASSQDLAEMNNEQF
>TRBV12-3/TRBV12-4|TRBJ2-5|many
ASTPRGLGPQY
>TRBV4-2|TRBJ1-4|few
ASSQDKTANEKLF
>TRBV2|TRBJ1-5|NA
ASSLNSGGNNQPQH
>TRBV3-1|TRBJ2-7|many
ASSHGGWKGYEQY
>TRBV2|TRBJ1-2|many
ASSEGWTGNYGYT
>TRBV28|TRBJ2-1|many
ASSTPGTGGHNEQF
>TRBV18|TRBJ1-1|NA
ASSPPEGGGGPNTEAF
>TRBV2|TRBJ2-5|many
ASNSREGETQY
>TRBV4-2|TRBJ2-3|NA
ASSHLKAEDTQY
>TRBV5-1|TRBJ2-1|many
ASRRQGRNEQF
>TRBV20-1|TRBJ2-5|few
SAPLRGARETQY
>TRBV9|TRBJ2-3|few
ASSVEIAGGTDTQY
>TRBV27|TRBJ2-1|many
ASSGSGSRDEQF
>TRBV19|TRBJ1-2|few
ASSGQGNGYGYT
>TRBV9|TRBJ2-1|NA
ASSPAVTGNEQF